One and the same sample provided the 14 T cell receptor beta chains below, sequenced in a study of a mutant IDH1 vaccine in newly diagnosed glioma. Generated by immunoSEQ multiplex PCR, the TCRdb table keeps only in-frame clones and is missing some. The repertoire holds under 45,000 clones, approximately 89% seen once, with 3.9% in the top ten. Time point here: week 23, last vaccination. Each dose delivered 300 ug of mutant IDH1 20-mer peptide subcutaneously with imiquimod. Antigen specificity for these receptors is unknown. The specimen was PBMCs, collected from a glioma patient whose treatment included an IDH1 peptide vaccine. The receptors originated from a man aged 45-60 years with glioma.

The chain is built from TRBV7-9 and TRBJ1-4; D not resolved. CDR3 length: 12 residues. Germline loops: CDR1 SEHNR, CDR2 FQNEAQ (reference sequence). The ends were cut back, 5 bases at V and 8 bases at J, with 9 bases in the middle. The CDR3 coding sequence is TGTGCCAGCAGCCCTAGAACCGAAAAACTGTTTTTT. Amino acids: CASSPRTEKLFF.

V and J are TRBV27 and TRBJ1-2; 9 positions agree with TRBD1. CDR1 is MNHEY and CDR2 is SMNVEV in the germline V gene (reference sequence). Trimming at V came to 4 bases and at J to 5 bases, leaving 5 bases not matched to a gene. The CDR3 has 14 residues. The CDR3 sequence is CASSYRGTGYGYTF. The CDR3 DNA is TGTGCCAGCAGTTATAGGGGGACAGGGTATGGCTACACCTTC.

The chain couples TRBV7-8 to TRBJ2-5, with TRBD2 as a possible D gene (6 bases). Deletions cut 5 bases from V and 4 bases from J, with 17 bases between. The CDR3 has 15 residues. Germline lookup yields CDR1 SGHVS and CDR2 FQNEAQ. In nucleotides, the CDR3 is TGTGCCAGCAGCCGAAGATCGGTTAGCGGAGAGACCCAGTACTTC. Amino acid sequence: CASSRRSVSGETQYF. The whole variable domain, filled in from reference TRBV7-8 and TRBJ2-5, reads GAGVSQSPRYKVAKRGQDVALRCDPISGHVSLFWYQQALGQGPEFLTYFQNEAQLDKSGLPSDRFFAERPEGSVSTLKIQRTQQEDSAVYLCASSRRSVSGETQYFGPGTRLLVL.

The chain carries TRBV29-1 and TRBJ1-1; D might be TRBD1 (5 bases). The CDR3 has 13 residues. Germline V gives CDR1 SQVTM, CDR2 ANQGSEA. Trimming left V 4 bases short and J 2 bases short, with 11 bases between. In DNA, the CDR3 is TGCAGCGTTGTCCAGGGTATAAACACTGAAGCTTTCTTT. This gives the protein CSVVQGINTEAFF.

J is TRBJ1-4 and V is TRBV30, with a weak D call TRBD1 (6 bases). Trimming removed 3 bases from V and 4 bases from J, with 9 bases in between. CDR3 length: 13 residues. Per the germline V gene, CDR1 is GTSNPN and CDR2 is SVGIG (reference sequence). The CDR3 coding sequence is TGTGCCTGGAGCCGGGACAATAATGAAAAACTGTTTTTT. Translated, it gives CAWSRDNNEKLFF.

The chain has TRBV25-1 and TRBJ1-2; D unresolved. CDR3 length: 11 amino acids. V shed 7 bases and J shed 8 bases, with 11 bases lying between them. Germline CDR1 MGHDK, CDR2 SYGVNS. The CDR3 is CASTEGWGYTF. The CDR3 DNA follows: TGTGCCAGCACCGAGGGCTGGGGCTACACCTTC.

The J gene is TRBJ1-1, the V gene TRBV18, with D unresolved. Germline CDR1 KGHSH, CDR2 LQKENI. Trimming took 2 bases from V and 0 from J, leaving 7 bases between them. CDR3 length: 14 residues. In DNA form, the CDR3 reads TGTGCCAGCTCACCAATGGCCCTGAACACTGAAGCTTTCTTT. Translating it yields CASSPMALNTEAFF. Full variable domain (rest looked up from reference TRBV18 and TRBJ1-1): NAGVMQNPRHLVRRRGQEARLRCSPMKGHSHVYWYRQLPEEGLKFMVYLQKENIIDESGMPKERFSAEFPKEGPSILRIQQVVRGDSAAYFCASSPMALNTEAFFGQGTRLTVV.

The rearrangement uses TRBV9 and TRBJ2-1; the match to TRBD2 covers 16 bases. There are 19 residues in the CDR3. Trimming cost V 4 bases and J 7 bases; bases outside gene matches: 14. The germline V gene has CDR1 SGDLS and CDR2 YYNGEE. As DNA, the CDR3 is TGTGCCAGCAGCTTAACCGGGACTAGCGGGAGGGCCCTTAGGAATGAGCAGTTCTTC. Protein: CASSLTGTSGRALRNEQFF.

The V call is TRBV5-5, the J call TRBJ2-5; a weak D match, TRBD2 (5 bases). Germline V gene data show CDR1 as SGHKS and CDR2 as YYEKEE (reference sequence). The CDR3 is 16 amino acids. Trimming stripped 0 bases from V and 2 bases from J, with 14 bases between. CDR3 sequence reads: CASSLGVGLAQETQYF. CDR3 in DNA: TGTGCCAGCAGCTTGGGGGTAGGACTTGCTCAAGAGACCCAGTACTTC.

This clone appeared once. The chain carries TRBV7-9 and TRBJ2-1; D unresolved. V was shortened by 4 bases and J by 0 bases, with 10 bases between the two germline ends. Germline V gene sequence: CDR1 SEHNR, CDR2 FQNEAQ (reference sequence). The CDR3 runs to 15 residues. The CDR3 DNA follows: TGTGCCAGCAGCTCGACTCTTCGCTCCTACAATGAGCAGTTCTTC. This sequence encodes CASSSTLRSYNEQFF. The whole variable domain, filled in from reference TRBV7-9 and TRBJ2-1, reads DTGVSQNPRHKITKRGQNVTFRCDPISEHNRLYWYRQTLGQGPEFLTYFQNEAQLEKSRLLSDRFSAERPKGSFSTLEIQRTEQGDSAMYLCASSSTLRSYNEQFFGPGTRLTVL.

The chain has TRBV6-1 and TRBJ1-1; TRBD1 agrees at 7 bases. Trimming at V came to 7 bases and at J to 3 bases, leaving 11 bases not matched to a gene. The germline CDR1 and CDR2 sequences are MNHNS and SASEGT. This CDR3 is built from 15 residues. The CDR3 coding sequence is TGTGCCAGCACTGCGACAGGGACCTCCTACACTGAAGCTTTCTTT. It is translated as CASTATGTSYTEAFF.

The chain is built from TRBV5-1 and TRBJ2-1; TRBD2 might be the D (6 bases). CDR3 size: 14 residues. From germline, CDR1 is SGHRS and CDR2 YFSETQ. V lost 3 bases to trimming and J lost 10 bases, with 17 bases between them. CDR3: CASSSGVSGQEQFF. DNA for the CDR3: TGCGCCAGCAGCTCGGGGGTATCGGGGCAGGAGCAGTTCTTC.

This clone has a single count. Here the CDR3 DNA reads TGTGCCAGTAGGGAACGGGCGACTGAAGCTTTCTTT. Translated: CASRERATEAFF. The rearrangement uses TRBV19 and TRBJ1-1, with D hard to call. The germline gives CDR1 LNHDA, CDR2 SQIVND (reference sequence). Trimming took 6 bases from V and 5 from J, leaving 10 bases between them. The CDR3 loop spans 12 amino acids.

The chain links TRBV5-1 to TRBJ1-1; the match to TRBD1 covers 7 bases. CDR3 length: 12 amino acids. J gave up 7 bases and V 5 bases, and 5 bases lay outside the gene matches. Germline V lookup: CDR1 SGHRS, CDR2 YFSETQ. This CDR3 is CASRGGGLEAFF. The DNA for the CDR3 is TGCGCCAGCAGAGGAGGGGGCCTTGAAGCTTTCTTT. Combining the CDR3 with reference TRBV5-1 and TRBJ1-1 gives the whole variable domain KAGVTQTPRYLIKTRGQQVTLSCSPISGHRSVSWYQQTPGQGLQFLFEYFSETQRNKGNFPGRFSGRQFSNSRSEMNVSTLELGDSALYLCASRGGGLEAFFGQGTRLTVV.